This is a list of T cell receptor beta chains from one sample in a study of blood T cell repertoires in COVID-19. Some clones are missing from TCRdb's copy, which holds only in-frame ones; the method was immunoSEQ multiplex PCR. The sample includes over 80,000 clones, nearly 90% of them seen just once. The sequencing input was peripheral blood. The receptors derive from a woman of 80 years or more with acute or convalescent COVID-19. Each CDR3 is given with its conserved first and last residue. The D gene is left open where the match is weak. Clone size is not always given. Where it is, it says once, few, many or a class for expanded clones.

v_gene	abundance	d_gene	j_gene	CDR3aa	CDR3nt
TRBV6-5	few	NA	TRBJ2-2	CASSYQDTGELFF	TGTGCCAGCAGTTACCAGGACACCGGGGAGCTGTTTTTT
TRBV30	NA	NA	TRBJ1-3	CAWKEGFAGNTIYF	TGTGCCTGGAAGGAGGGTTTTGCTGGAAACACCATATATTTT
TRBV25-1	NA	NA	TRBJ1-2	CASSEGAGPWRYGYTF	TGTGCCAGCAGTGAAGGGGCAGGTCCTTGGAGATATGGCTACACCTTC
TRBV7-7	once	NA	TRBJ2-2	CASSLSRVTGELFF	TGTGCTAGCAGCTTAAGCAGGGTCACCGGGGAGCTGTTTTTT
TRBV18	NA	NA	TRBJ1-2	CASSPEQILTNGYTF	TGTGCCAGCTCACCGGAACAAATCCTAACTAATGGCTACACCTTC
TRBV28	NA	NA	TRBJ2-1	CASSPYNEQFF	TGTGCCAGCTCCCCGTACAATGAGCAGTTCTTC
TRBV19	NA	NA	TRBJ1-6	CASNNRVINSPLHF	TGTGCCAGTAATAACAGGGTTATTAATTCACCCCTCCACTTT
TRBV2	NA	TRBD1	TRBJ2-7	CASRMTGAYEQYF	TGTGCCAGCAGGATGACAGGGGCATACGAGCAGTACTTC
TRBV30	NA	TRBD1	TRBJ2-3	CAWSQDRGFADTQYF	TGTGCCTGGAGTCAAGACAGGGGATTTGCGGATACGCAGTATTTT
TRBV10-1	NA	TRBD2	TRBJ2-3	CASSVAGGRGSTDTQYF	TGCGCCAGCAGTGTTGCGGGGGGGCGAGGTAGCACAGATACGCAGTATTTT
TRBV6-5	once	NA	TRBJ2-1	CASSYMGAAGNEQFF	TGTGCCAGCAGTTACATGGGGGCTGCCGGCAATGAGCAGTTCTTC
TRBV9	NA	TRBD1	TRBJ1-2	CASSTGQGYGYTF	TGTGCCAGCAGCACAGGACAGGGGTATGGCTACACCTTC
TRBV9	few	TRBD2	TRBJ2-2	CASSAGLASGELFF	TGTGCCAGCAGCGCAGGACTAGCCAGTGGGGAGCTGTTTTTT
TRBV6-5	NA	TRBD1	TRBJ1-2	CASSYTGQPYGYTF	TGTGCCAGCAGTTACACGGGACAGCCCTATGGCTACACCTTC
TRBV28	NA	TRBD2	TRBJ2-1	CASSAGLGPNEQFF	TGTGCCAGCAGTGCGGGACTAGGCCCCAATGAGCAGTTCTTC
TRBV5-1	few	TRBD1	TRBJ1-1	CASSLDRGNPEAFF	TGCGCCAGCAGCTTGGACAGGGGAAACCCTGAAGCTTTCTTT
TRBV19	NA	NA	TRBJ2-7	CASSSGQRYEQYF	TGTGCCAGTAGTAGCGGACAACGCTACGAGCAGTACTTC